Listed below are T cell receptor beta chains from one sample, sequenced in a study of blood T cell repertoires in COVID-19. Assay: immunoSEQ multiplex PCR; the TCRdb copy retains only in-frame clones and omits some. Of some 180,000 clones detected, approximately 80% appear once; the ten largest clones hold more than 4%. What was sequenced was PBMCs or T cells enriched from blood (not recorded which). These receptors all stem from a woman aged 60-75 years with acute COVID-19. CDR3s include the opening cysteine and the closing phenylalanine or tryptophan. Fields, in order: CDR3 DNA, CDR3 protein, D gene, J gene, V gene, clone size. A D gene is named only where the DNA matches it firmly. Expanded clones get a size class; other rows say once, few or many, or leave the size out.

CDR3 DNA: TGTGCCAGCAGCTCAACCCAGGGTCGCTCAAAGTTCTTC; CDR3 protein: CASSSTQGRSKFF; D gene: NA; J gene: TRBJ2-1; V gene: TRBV7-2; clone size: once
CDR3 DNA: TGTGCCAGCAGCTTAGCCCCGGAGGGACGGAGCTATGGCTACACCTTC; CDR3 protein: CASSLAPEGRSYGYTF; D gene: NA; J gene: TRBJ1-2; V gene: TRBV7-2; clone size: NA
CDR3 DNA: TGTGCCAGCACGCGGGGTCGGATTGATGGCTACACCTTC; CDR3 protein: CASTRGRIDGYTF; D gene: NA; J gene: TRBJ1-2; V gene: TRBV6-5; clone size: NA
CDR3 DNA: TGTGCCAGCAGCCAAGATCTCCTTAACACTGAAGCTTTCTTT; CDR3 protein: CASSQDLLNTEAFF; D gene: NA; J gene: TRBJ1-1; V gene: TRBV4-2; clone size: NA
CDR3 DNA: TGTGCCAGCAGCTTGGTTAGCGGGGGAACCGGGGAGCTGTTTTTT; CDR3 protein: CASSLVSGGTGELFF; D gene: TRBD2; J gene: TRBJ2-2; V gene: TRBV5-4; clone size: NA
CDR3 DNA: TGCGCCAGCAGCCAAGATTCTGTAGGGGCAGGCACTGAAGCTTTCTTT; CDR3 protein: CASSQDSVGAGTEAFF; D gene: NA; J gene: TRBJ1-1; V gene: TRBV4-3; clone size: NA
CDR3 DNA: TGTGCCAGCAGGGGACAGACTAGAACCGGGGAGCTGTTTTTT; CDR3 protein: CASRGQTRTGELFF; D gene: NA; J gene: TRBJ2-2; V gene: TRBV2; clone size: NA
CDR3 DNA: TGTGCCAGCAGCCTAGGCGGGAGTAGCTCCTACAATGAGCAGTTCTTC; CDR3 protein: CASSLGGSSSYNEQFF; D gene: TRBD2; J gene: TRBJ2-1; V gene: TRBV6-2/TRBV6-3; clone size: NA
CDR3 DNA: TGTGCCAGCAGCCTACCGACTAGCCTTAGTGTCGACGAGCAGTACTTC; CDR3 protein: CASSLPTSLSVDEQYF; D gene: TRBD2; J gene: TRBJ2-7; V gene: TRBV9; clone size: once
CDR3 DNA: TGTGCCAGCAGTTTTCAGGGGGTTAATGAAAAACTGTTTTTT; CDR3 protein: CASSFQGVNEKLFF; D gene: TRBD1; J gene: TRBJ1-4; V gene: TRBV27; clone size: NA
CDR3 DNA: TGTGCCAGCAGCTTAATGGGGGAGCGGGGGGATGAGCAGTTCTTC; CDR3 protein: CASSLMGERGDEQFF; D gene: TRBD2; J gene: TRBJ2-1; V gene: TRBV7-6; clone size: few
CDR3 DNA: TGCGCCAGCAGCTTGGCCGCGGCGCTTTCAAACAATGAGCAGTTCTTC; CDR3 protein: CASSLAAALSNNEQFF; D gene: NA; J gene: TRBJ2-1; V gene: TRBV5-1; clone size: few
CDR3 DNA: TGCGCCAGCAGTGGACTACCGGGGGTGGACGAGCAGTACTTC; CDR3 protein: CASSGLPGVDEQYF; D gene: NA; J gene: TRBJ2-7; V gene: TRBV10-2; clone size: NA
CDR3 DNA: TGTGCCAGTACATCTACAGGGGGCGGGGAGCTGTTTTTT; CDR3 protein: CASTSTGGGELFF; D gene: TRBD1; J gene: TRBJ2-2; V gene: TRBV12-3/TRBV12-4; clone size: few